This TCR beta chain was retrieved from a study of PD-1 blockade in classical Hodgkin lymphoma. Time point described: cycle 4 day 1 (C4D1), after more than five weeks of nivolumab. Each patient's relapse followed autologous stem cell transplantation, and brentuximab vedotin exposure varied. The sample holds one count of this clone. The antigen remains unidentified. The CDR3 loop spans 15 amino acids. The junction had 6 bases not matched to a gene; V was cut back by 5 bases and J by 0 bases. CDR1 SEHNR and CDR2 FQNEAQ come from the germline V gene (reference sequence). TCRdb's table, derived via immunoSEQ multiplex PCR, lists solely in-frame clones and lacks some. The sample yields 27,000 or so clones, over 60% seen once. Notes on the study in general: Reasons behind the repertoire differences stay unclear, perhaps disease activity or earlier therapy. There was a significant rise in CD4+ TCR diversity by C4D1, with no such rise for CD8+.

V and J are TRBV7-9 and TRBJ2-7; 8 nucleotides line up with TRBD2. The source is a human donor with classical Hodgkin lymphoma. This sample comprised peripheral blood mononuclear cells (PBMCs), obtained before the fourth cycle of nivolumab. CDR3 DNA: TGTGCCAGCAGCCGGGAGGGAGTTAGCTCCTACGAGCAGTACTTC. Translating gives CASSREGVSSYEQYF.